This T cell receptor (beta chain) was recovered during a study of blood T cells in healthy people across ages. In germline, CDR1 is DFQATT, CDR2 SNEGSKA (reference sequence). Trimming cost V 2 bases and J 11 bases, with 27 bases left between them. The CDR3 has 16 residues. About this clonotype itself: It may be a read error: a sequence one base away is much more abundant.

Primers used in a second PCR of roughly 7 to 12 cycles were a sample-barcoded 5' primer and a J-beta primer mix. Paired-end reads containing CDR3 totaled no fewer than 3 million for each sample. TCRdb processed the 5' RACE reads anew with MiXCR; each CDR3 protein has one entry. The sample holds roughly 680,000 distinct CDR3 sequences, roughly half seen once. The authors isolated at least 7 million PBMCs per sample. The chain joins TRBV20-1 to TRBJ2-5; D possibly matches TRBD1 or TRBD2 (5 bases each). This clonotype was sampled from a woman older than 75 in good health. Sequencing was carried out using blood. The CDR3 nucleotides are TGCAGTGCTAGACCTACCGGGGCGTCCTCCTACAATGAGCAGTACTTC. It is translated as CSARPTGASSYNEQYF.